The 30 T cell receptor beta chains reported below all come from one sample, sequenced in a study of blood T cell repertoires in COVID-19. Method: immunoSEQ multiplex PCR; TCRdb's copy keeps in-frame clones and lacks some. Among around 200,000 clones listed, more than 75% were seen once. The sequencing sample was made of peripheral blood. These receptors were collected from a person aged 70 to 85 with COVID-19, enrolled during active disease.

V usage is TRBV7-2 and J usage is TRBJ2-7; D possibly corresponds to TRBD2 (5 bases). Looked up from germline, CDR1 is SGHTA and CDR2 is FQGNSA. The germline V and J ends were trimmed by 5 bases and 7 bases, with 15 bases remaining between them. The CDR3 has 13 residues. CDR3 sequence (DNA): TGTGCCAGCAGCCCCGTCCCCCGGGGTGAGCAGTACTTC. Protein: CASSPVPRGEQYF.

V and J are TRBV2 and TRBJ2-1; 8 bases line up with TRBD2. There are 15 residues in the CDR3. Germline CDR1 reads SNHLY; CDR2 reads FYNNEI. V lost 3 bases, J lost 6 bases, and 7 bases stayed unmatched. In DNA form, the CDR3 reads TGTGCCAGCAGTGATGGCCTAGCGGGCAGCAATGAGCAGTTCTTC. It is translated as CASSDGLAGSNEQFF.

The chain combines TRBV6-5 with TRBJ2-2; D is possibly TRBD1 (5 bases). The CDR3 sequence is 14 residues long. The germline V gene encodes CDR1 MNHEY and CDR2 SVGAGI. Deletions cut 6 bases from V and 4 bases from J, with 12 bases between. DNA of the CDR3: TGTGCCAGCAGCCCGAACAGGAGCACCGGGGAGCTGTTTTTT. As protein: CASSPNRSTGELFF.

The gene calls are TRBV7-3 and TRBJ2-4; tentatively, D is TRBD1 (6 bases). CDR3 length equals 16 residues. V lost 4 bases and J 1 base, leaving 14 bases between the germline ends. Germline V gene data show CDR1 as SGHTA and CDR2 as FQGTGA. CDR3: CASSSTGTNAKNIQYF. The CDR3, as DNA: TGTGCCAGCAGCTCAACCGGGACAAACGCCAAAAACATTCAGTACTTC.

The CDR3 spells CASTIGTGSVGYTF. CDR3 in DNA: TGTGCCAGTACCATTGGGACAGGGAGTGTTGGCTACACCTTC. The chain couples TRBV19 to TRBJ1-2, with 9 nucleotides matching TRBD1. The V and J ends lost 7 bases and 7 bases, in that order; junction bases with no gene match: 10. Germline assignment: CDR1 LNHDA and CDR2 SQIVND (reference sequence). The CDR3 covers 14 residues. The whole variable domain, filled in from reference TRBV19 and TRBJ1-2, reads DGGITQSPKYLFRKEGQNVTLSCEQNLNHDAMYWYRQDPGQGLRLIYYSQIVNDFQKGDIAEGYSVSREKKESFPLTVTSAQKNPTAFYLCASTIGTGSVGYTFGSGTRLTVV.

Worth noting for this clone: One junction end does not reproduce the germline sequence, and a read error may be involved. This chain links TRBV7-9 with TRBJ2-4; D is perhaps TRBD2 (6 bases). The CDR3 covers 12 residues. Germline V gene data show CDR1 as SEHNR and CDR2 as FQNEAQ (reference sequence). CDR3 in amino acids: CASSETRSQFLF. The CDR3 coding sequence is TGTGCCAGCAGCGAGACTAGGTCCCAATTTCTCTTC.

V usage is TRBV5-4 and J usage is TRBJ1-1, with a weak D call TRBD1 (5 bases). From germline, CDR1 is SGHNT and CDR2 YYREEE (reference sequence). Trimming took 4 bases from V and 4 from J, leaving 14 bases between them. This CDR3 is built from 14 residues. CDR3 nucleotides: TGTGCCAGCAGCCGCATCTTAGACAGCACTGAAGCTTTCTTT. It specifies CASSRILDSTEAFF.

The chain is built from TRBV18 and TRBJ2-3; TRBD2 aligns across 7 bases. CDR1 is KGHSH, CDR2 LQKENI, per germline. There are 17 residues in the CDR3. V lost 3 bases to trimming and J lost 0 bases; unmatched junction nucleotides: 9. The CDR3 sequence is CASSPITSAPSTDTQYF. CDR3 nucleotide sequence: TGTGCCAGCTCACCCATTACTAGCGCGCCTAGCACAGATACGCAGTATTTT.

The chain combines TRBV4-2 with TRBJ2-3; 9 bases match TRBD2. Germline loops: CDR1 LGHNA, CDR2 YNFKEQ. The junction had 6 bases not matched to a gene; V was cut back by 3 bases and J by 5 bases. The CDR3 is 15 amino acids. CDR3 sequence reads: CASSQPSGTGDTQYF. The DNA for the CDR3 is TGTGCCAGCAGCCAGCCTAGCGGGACTGGAGATACGCAGTATTTT.

V usage is TRBV4-1 and J usage is TRBJ1-4, with D hard to call. Trimming pared 0 bases from V and 0 bases from J, leaving 8 bases between. In germline, CDR1 is MGHRA, CDR2 YSYEKL. CDR3 length equals 16 residues. The CDR3, as DNA: TGCGCCAGCAGCCAAGATGCCACAGCAACTAATGAAAAACTGTTTTTT. Its translation is CASSQDATATNEKLFF.

This clone has just one count. This chain connects TRBV7-7 to TRBJ2-7; D is unclear. The CDR3 runs 14 residues. Looked up from germline, CDR1 is SSHAT and CDR2 is FNYEAQ (reference sequence). V dropped 5 bases and J dropped 0 bases, with 11 bases sitting between them. The CDR3 here is CASSPFFNSYEQYF. The DNA of the CDR3 is TGTGCCAGCAGCCCTTTTTTTAACTCCTACGAGCAGTACTTC.

As DNA, the CDR3 is TGTGCCAGCAGTTCCCCTCCCTCTGGGGCCAACGTCCTGACTTTC. It codes for CASSSPPSGANVLTF. This chain links TRBV6-2 or TRBV6-3 with TRBJ2-6; unclear D gene. This CDR3 contains 15 residues. Germline V gene data show CDR1 as MNHEY and CDR2 as SVGEGT. Trimming removed 4 bases at V and 0 bases at J, with 7 bases between.

The V call is TRBV5-5, the J call TRBJ2-7; 11 bases agree with TRBD2. J gave up 6 bases and V 2 bases, and 7 bases lay outside the gene matches. The CDR3 length is 15 residues. The germline gives CDR1 SGHKS, CDR2 YYEKEE (reference sequence). The DNA for the CDR3 is TGTGCCAGCAGCTTAACTAGCGGGAGCCATCGCGAGCAGTACTTC. It is translated as CASSLTSGSHREQYF.

This rearrangement joins TRBV6-5 to TRBJ1-1, with D possibly being TRBD1 (6 bases). Trimming removed 2 bases from V and 4 bases from J, with 8 bases in between. CDR1 and CDR2 from the germline V gene are MNHEY and SVGAGI. The CDR3 loop spans 13 amino acids. The CDR3 region has the DNA TGTGCCAGCAGTTACGACAGGACCACTGAAGCTTTCTTT. Its translation is CASSYDRTTEAFF.

This chain connects TRBV7-9 to TRBJ1-2; a possible D gene is TRBD1 (5 bases). CDR1 is SEHNR and CDR2 is FQNEAQ in the germline V gene (reference sequence). Trimming took off 1 base at V and 2 bases at J, with 8 bases between the two ends. The CDR3 is 14 amino acids. This CDR3 reads CASSLGGINYGYTF. The CDR3 DNA follows: TGTGCCAGCAGCTTAGGGGGCATAAACTATGGCTACACCTTC.

J is TRBJ1-6 and V is TRBV6-2 or TRBV6-3; a weak D match, TRBD1 (6 bases). V gave up 6 bases and J gave up 5 bases, with 11 bases separating them. Looked up from germline, CDR1 is MNHEY and CDR2 is SVGEGT. The CDR3 is 14 residues long. The CDR3, as DNA: TGTGCCAGCAGCACGACAGGAGATAATTCACCCCTCCACTTT. It is translated as CASSTTGDNSPLHF.

This clone appeared a few times. The chain links TRBV2 to TRBJ1-2, with a possible D match to TRBD1 (5 bases). The CDR3 length is 14 residues. V shed 6 bases and J shed 8 bases, with 19 bases lying between them. Germline V gives CDR1 SNHLY, CDR2 FYNNEI. This CDR3 reads CASSEPRGSGGYTF. The CDR3 nucleotides read TGTGCCAGCAGCGAACCACGGGGGTCAGGCGGCTACACCTTC.

This chain joins TRBV6-6 and TRBJ2-1; no reliable D call. Germline CDR1 is MNHNY and CDR2 is SVGAGI (reference sequence). This CDR3 contains 16 residues. The V end lost 6 bases, the J end lost 4 bases, and 19 bases lay between the germline ends. The CDR3 spells CASRPASQSAYNEQFF. CDR3 sequence (DNA): TGTGCCAGCAGACCCGCCAGTCAAAGTGCATACAATGAGCAGTTCTTC.

Concerning this clone itself: Other DNA variants within this sample encode the same CDR3. The chain carries TRBV9 and TRBJ1-1; a possible D gene is TRBD1 (6 bases). The CDR3 extends over 15 amino acids. V lost 0 bases, J lost 1 base, and 10 bases lay in between. Germline V gene data show CDR1 as SGDLS and CDR2 as YYNGEE. CDR3 amino acids: CASSVGTGSNTEAFF. In DNA form, the CDR3 reads TGTGCCAGCAGCGTAGGCACAGGGTCGAACACTGAAGCTTTCTTT.

This clone was seen a handful of times. V is TRBV7-9 and J is TRBJ2-3; no reliable D call. Germline CDR1 and CDR2: SEHNR and FQNEAQ (reference sequence). Deletions cut 1 base from V and 2 bases from J, with 10 bases between. CDR3 size: 15 residues. This chain's CDR3 is CASSLVRPPTDTQYF. CDR3 sequence (DNA): TGTGCCAGCAGCTTAGTGAGGCCCCCCACAGATACGCAGTATTTT.

V usage is TRBV24-1 and J usage is TRBJ2-1, with D tentatively TRBD1 (6 bases). Trimming stripped 5 bases from V and 5 bases from J, with 15 bases between. The CDR3 runs to 15 residues. CDR1 is KGHDR, CDR2 SFDVKD, per germline. The CDR3 sequence: CATSAPRGTHNEQFF. The CDR3 nucleotides read TGTGCCACCAGTGCCCCGAGGGGGACACACAATGAGCAGTTCTTC.

The gene calls are TRBV11-2 and TRBJ2-2; perhaps TRBD2 as D (7 bases). Looked up from germline, CDR1 is SGHAT and CDR2 is FQNNGV. This CDR3 contains 15 residues. Trimming took 2 bases from V and 3 from J, leaving 10 bases between them. The CDR3 DNA follows: TGTGCCAGCAGCTTACGGGGGGCGGACACCGGGGAGCTGTTTTTT. It is translated as CASSLRGADTGELFF. The full variable domain, in which reference TRBV11-2 and TRBJ2-2 provide the parts outside the CDR3, is EAGVAQSPRYKIIEKRQSVAFWCNPISGHATLYWYQQILGQGPKLLIQFQNNGVVDDSQLPKDRFSAERLKGVDSTLKIQPAKLEDSAVYLCASSLRGADTGELFFGEGSRLTVL.

V and J are TRBV29-1 and TRBJ2-1; perhaps TRBD2 as D (5 bases). The germline V and J ends were trimmed by 1 base and 3 bases, with 7 bases remaining between them. CDR3 length: 13 amino acids. From germline, CDR1 is SQVTM and CDR2 ANQGSEA. CDR3 DNA: TGCAGCGTTGAAGCAGGAGGCTACAATGAGCAGTTCTTC. Amino acid sequence: CSVEAGGYNEQFF.

The chain links TRBV30 to TRBJ2-1; 7 bases line up with TRBD1. V was clipped by 7 bases and J by 7 bases; unmatched bases: 19. This CDR3 is built from 16 residues. Germline V lookup: CDR1 GTSNPN, CDR2 SVGIG (reference sequence). CDR3: CASNAGGWQSANEQFF. DNA for the CDR3: TGTGCCTCCAATGCAGGGGGTTGGCAGTCAGCAAATGAGCAGTTCTTC.

The chain employs TRBV28 and TRBJ2-7, with D hard to call. The CDR3 runs to 12 residues. In germline, CDR1 is MDHEN, CDR2 SYDVKM. With 5 bases removed from V and 0 bases from J, the gap between germline ends came to 5 bases. The CDR3 loop is CASSLSSYEQYF. The CDR3 nucleotides are TGTGCCAGCAGTCTTAGCTCCTACGAGCAGTACTTC.

The chain employs TRBV4-1 and TRBJ1-5; no reliable D call. CDR1 is MGHRA and CDR2 is YSYEKL in the germline V gene. The CDR3 has 17 residues. Trimming pared 0 bases from V and 0 bases from J, leaving 12 bases between. CDR3 coding DNA: TGCGCCAGCAGCCAAGATCCAGGAGGGATTAGCAATCAGCCCCAGCATTTT. It is translated as CASSQDPGGISNQPQHF.

The chain combines TRBV3-1 (or the pseudogene TRBV3-2) with TRBJ2-7; 8 bases are a match to TRBD1. The CDR3 runs 14 residues. In germline, CDR1 is LGHDT, CDR2 YNNKEL (reference sequence). J gave up 5 bases and V 5 bases, and 8 bases lay outside the gene matches. The CDR3 protein is CASSAGDRIHEQYF. In DNA, the CDR3 is TGTGCCAGCAGCGCCGGGGACAGGATTCACGAGCAGTACTTC.

By share of the sample, this clone is medium-sized (0.01 to 0.1%). This rearrangement joins TRBV11-1 to TRBJ1-6, with D unresolved. Trimming took 5 bases from V and 8 from J, leaving 13 bases between them. Germline CDR1 reads SGHAT; CDR2 reads FQDESV (reference sequence). The CDR3 loop spans 14 amino acids. For the CDR3, the DNA is TGTGCCAGCAGCCACCCCCAGGAAGATTCACCCCTCCACTTT. This sequence encodes CASSHPQEDSPLHF.

The chain recombines TRBV7-9 with TRBJ2-3, with D maybe TRBD1 (6 bases). The V end was cut by 8 bases, the J end by 2 bases, with 14 bases between. The germline CDR1 and CDR2 sequences are SEHNR and FQNEAQ (reference sequence). This CDR3 region has 14 residues. The CDR3: CASHKGVNTDTQYF. The DNA for the CDR3 is TGTGCCAGCCATAAGGGGGTCAACACAGATACGCAGTATTTT.

This clone was seen only a few times. This chain links TRBV3-1 (or the pseudogene TRBV3-2) with TRBJ2-7; D possibly corresponds to TRBD1 (6 bases). Deletions cut 10 bases from V and 2 bases from J, with 27 bases between. The CDR3 is 17 amino acids. Germline V gene sequence: CDR1 LGHDT, CDR2 YNNKEL (reference sequence). The DNA of the CDR3 is TGTGCCATGATGTGGGACATGGGCTCTCCTGATACCTACGAGCAGTACTTC. It translates to CAMMWDMGSPDTYEQYF.